The clone carrying this T cell receptor beta chain was observed once. Looked up from germline, CDR1 is MDHEN and CDR2 is SYDVKM. The CDR3 sequence is 14 residues long. Trimming shortened V by 6 bases and J by 4 bases, and 15 bases separated the two germline ends. These data belong to a study of Graves' ophthalmopathy and Graves' hyperthyroidism. Beta-chain TCR CDR3 regions were amplified from RNA transcripts. The authors performed first-round RT-PCR with HTBI primers and then a second-round multiplex PCR. Via MiXCR, TCRdb re-called the multiplex PCR reads, giving one row per CDR3 protein. The repertoire consists of about 1.1 million distinct CDR3 sequences, with about 36% occurring once and the leading ten covering around 10%.

This receptor was obtained from an adult man with Graves' hyperthyroidism. Specimen: peripheral blood or thyroid tissue (not recorded which). The chain combines TRBV28 with TRBJ1-2; no reliable D call. The DNA of the CDR3 is TGTGCCAGCAGCGGAGCGGGGAGTAGCTATGGCTACACCTTC. Translation gives CASSGAGSSYGYTF.